The following is a T cell receptor (beta chain) sequence with its context. What this receptor recognizes is not known. The input lacks base qualities; no much larger clone sits a single base away. These data originate in a study of T cell responses to AZD1222 COVID-19 vaccine (dated by TCRdb to the early 2020s). General notes on the study: AZD1222 recipients given second doses at about 4 weeks or at about 12 weeks were pooled, since spike-specific TCR depth and breadth were not found to differ between the two schedules. TCR sequencing covered roughly 230 trial participants: nearly 210 given two doses of AZD1222 and approximately 26 given two doses of MenACWY control vaccine. Trial participants were enrolled by age into 18-55, 56-69 and 70-plus year subgroups, with approximately 150, 28 and 58 TCR-sequenced participants respectively.

The CDR3 regions of human TCRbeta chains were analyzed by immunosequencing. For the original study's pipeline: TCRs in the repertoires were compared against a reference library of SARS-CoV-2-specific TCRs that had been generated with the MIRA antigen-specificity platform. Breadth meant the fraction of unique TCRs that were SARS-CoV-2-associated, whereas depth meant the fraction of total T cells that were SARS-CoV-2-associated. Using the MIRA data, every spike-specific TCR was mapped to the spike region that the TCR reacted to and assigned to either a CD4 or a CD8 class. Log10-transformed breadth and depth values were compared by one-way ANOVA with Sidak's multiple comparisons tests. Here the immuneACCESS table is served through TCRdb, limited to in-frame sequences with V and J called. Missing clones are a known gap in these copies; in checked studies unresolved V genes cover under half, and the rest lacks a known reason. V, J and clone size derive from that table, while D and trimming were established from the DNA sequence. This sample gives about 150,000 clones in total; about 92% of them show up just once. Under 20% of the sample is taken by the ten largest.

The germline V gene specifies SGHRS as CDR1 and YFSETQ as CDR2. Taken from cysteine to phenylalanine, the CDR3 has 17 residues. Only the CDR3 portion is preserved as DNA: 51 bases, with reading frame beginning at the first base. V is shortened by 3 bases, J by 2 bases, and the region joining them spans 19 bases. General conclusions and limits of the study: CD4 TCRs associated with the vaccine covered the entire spike protein, and the dominant responses were in regions 160-218 and 743-854. After two AZD1222 doses, both the breadth and the depth of spike-specific TCRs were significantly higher than at day 0 and than in MenACWY recipients. Participants were mostly white British, with more females than males. The authors suggested clonal diversity may have been underestimated. Conclusions about previously exposed vaccinees are limited, since just a handful of AZD1222 recipients were seropositive for SARS-CoV-2 at baseline. Because no day 14 peak-response samples were available, repertoires were characterized only after the peak T cell response. The 56-69-year group was small, and its depth increase did not reach significance, likely because of low power. Reportedly, almost half of the unique spike-specific TCRs recognized epitopes lying outside the regions that are mutated in the B.1.351 and B.1.1.7 variants.

The time point label, read with the paper, signifies: baseline before first vaccination. Vaccinee samples were obtained from the UK trials COV001 and COV002, which included a single-blind randomized controlled phase 2/3 trial of AZD1222 (ChAdOx1 nCoV-19) in healthy adults. For TCRbeta chain sequencing, PBMC samples from trial participants were taken at day 0 and at day 28 after the second dose. The specimen was peripheral blood, collected on day 0 of AZD1222 vaccination. The clonotype was recovered from an adult in good health. The chain is assembled from TRBV5-1 and TRBJ2-3; a confident D gene designation cannot be given. In nucleotide form, the sequence is TGCGCCAGCAGCTCCGGCGACCGCCAGGTAACCACAGATACGCAGTATTTT. It is translated as CASSSGDRQVTTDTQYF.